This T cell receptor (beta chain) came from a study of blood T cell repertoires in COVID-19. In the study overall: The samples span acute and convalescent COVID-19 from the United States, Italy and Spain. Sources were T cells, B-cell-depleted T cells, or PBMCs; the material itself was cDNA or gDNA.

This CDR3 region has 15 residues. The V gene's germline CDR1 is SGHRS and CDR2 YFSETQ. V lost 0 bases, J lost 1 base, and 11 bases lay in between. Study processing details: Amplification of reference gene primers was used by the study to estimate nucleated cell counts. TCRdb's copy holds only in-frame clones and misses some; the assay was immunoSEQ multiplex PCR. The DNA gave D and trimming, while V, J and clone size come from that table. The sample shows 28,000 or so clones, 90% of them seen only once. This TCR came from a human donor in a cohort sampled during active COVID-19. This rearrangement joins TRBV5-1 to TRBJ2-7, with D possibly being TRBD2 (6 bases). The sequencing sample was made of peripheral blood. CDR3 in amino acids: CASSLGGSGSYEQYF. The CDR3, as DNA: TGCGCCAGCAGCTTGGGAGGTAGCGGATCCTACGAGCAGTACTTC.